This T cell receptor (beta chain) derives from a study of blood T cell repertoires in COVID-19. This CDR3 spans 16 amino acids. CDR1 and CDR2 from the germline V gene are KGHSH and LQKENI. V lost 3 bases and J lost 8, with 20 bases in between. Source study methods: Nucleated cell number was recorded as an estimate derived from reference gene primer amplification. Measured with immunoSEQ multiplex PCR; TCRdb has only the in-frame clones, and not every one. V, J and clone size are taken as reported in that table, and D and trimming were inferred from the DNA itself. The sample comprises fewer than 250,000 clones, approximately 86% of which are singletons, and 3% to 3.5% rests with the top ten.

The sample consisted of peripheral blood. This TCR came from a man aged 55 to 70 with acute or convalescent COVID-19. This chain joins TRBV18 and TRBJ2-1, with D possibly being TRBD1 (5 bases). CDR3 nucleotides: TGTGCCAGCTCACCCTTAACCTTGACAGCTAAGGATGAGCAGTTCTTC. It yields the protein CASSPLTLTAKDEQFF.